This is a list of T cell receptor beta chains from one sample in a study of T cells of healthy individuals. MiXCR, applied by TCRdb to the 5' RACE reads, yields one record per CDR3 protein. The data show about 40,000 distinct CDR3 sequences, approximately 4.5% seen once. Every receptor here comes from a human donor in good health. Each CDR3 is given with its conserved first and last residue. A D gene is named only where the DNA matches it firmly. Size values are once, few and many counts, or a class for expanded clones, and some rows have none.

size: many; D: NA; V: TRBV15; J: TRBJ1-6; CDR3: CATSRLRGGAKNSPLHF; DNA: TGTGCCACCAGCAGACTCAGAGGGGGGGCGAAAAATTCACCCCTCCACTTT
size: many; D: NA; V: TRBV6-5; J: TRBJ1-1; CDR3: CASSPSLNTEAFF; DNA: TGTGCCAGCAGTCCCTCTCTAAACACTGAAGCTTTCTTT
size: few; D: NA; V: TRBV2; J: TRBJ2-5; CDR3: CASNQLQGLQTQYF; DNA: TGTGCCAGCAATCAACTACAGGGTTTGCAGACCCAGTACTTC
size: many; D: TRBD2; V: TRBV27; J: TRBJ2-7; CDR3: CASRASGRALEQYF; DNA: TGTGCCAGCAGGGCAAGCGGGAGGGCCCTCGAGCAGTACTTC
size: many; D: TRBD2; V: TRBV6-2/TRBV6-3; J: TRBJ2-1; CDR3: CASSQRGGRMAGSSYNEQFF; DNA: TGTGCCAGCAGTCAAAGGGGAGGGCGAATGGCTGGGAGCTCCTACAATGAGCAGTTCTTC
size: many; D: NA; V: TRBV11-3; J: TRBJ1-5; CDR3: CASSDPRDQPQHF; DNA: TGTGCCAGCAGCGATCCCCGGGATCAGCCCCAGCATTTT
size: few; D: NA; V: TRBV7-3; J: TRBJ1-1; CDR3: CASSLTTGHREAFF; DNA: TGTGCCAGCAGCTTAACGACAGGACACCGAGAAGCTTTCTTT
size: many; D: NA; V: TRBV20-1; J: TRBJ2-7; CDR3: CSARGARGLSSYEQYF; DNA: TGCAGTGCTAGGGGAGCCCGAGGTTTAAGCTCCTACGAGCAGTACTTC
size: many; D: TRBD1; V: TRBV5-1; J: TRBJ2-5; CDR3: CASSAGTAQETQYF; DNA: TGCGCCAGCTCCGCCGGGACAGCCCAAGAGACCCAGTACTTC
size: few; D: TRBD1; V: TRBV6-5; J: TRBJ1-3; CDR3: CASRSPGQVAPADFGNTIYF; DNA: TGTGCCAGCAGATCGCCCGGACAGGTGGCCCCCGCGGATTTTGGAAACACCATATATTTT
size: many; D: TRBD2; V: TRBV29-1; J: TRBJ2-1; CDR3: CSVDLAGGLNEQFF; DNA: TGCAGCGTTGACTTAGCGGGAGGGTTGAATGAGCAGTTCTTC
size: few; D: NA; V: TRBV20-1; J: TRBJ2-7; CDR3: CSARDPGSSSYEQYF; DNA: TGCAGTGCTAGAGATCCGGGCTCTAGCTCCTACGAGCAGTACTTC
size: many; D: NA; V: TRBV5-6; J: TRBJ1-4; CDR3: CASSRESWANEKLFF; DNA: TGTGCCAGCAGCCGAGAGTCCTGGGCAAATGAAAAACTGTTTTTT
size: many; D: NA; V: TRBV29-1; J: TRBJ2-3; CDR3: CSVSAARRNTDTQYF; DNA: TGCAGCGTTTCCGCGGCCCGACGAAACACAGATACGCAGTATTTT
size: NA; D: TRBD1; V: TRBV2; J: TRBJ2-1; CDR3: CASSFLGTEWPYNEQFF; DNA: TGTGCCAGCAGCTTCCTCGGGACAGAATGGCCCTACAATGAGCAGTTCTTC
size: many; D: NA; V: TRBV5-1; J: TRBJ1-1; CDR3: CASSLATGNTEAFF; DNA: TGCGCCAGCAGCTTGGCTACAGGGAACACTGAAGCTTTCTTT
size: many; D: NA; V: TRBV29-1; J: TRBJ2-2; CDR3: CSAASGGNTGELFF; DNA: TGCAGCGCCGCCTCTGGGGGGAACACCGGGGAGCTGTTTTTT
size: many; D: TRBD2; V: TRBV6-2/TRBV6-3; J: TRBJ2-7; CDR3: CASSRASSGSYEQYF; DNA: TGTGCCAGCAGTCGCGCGTCTAGCGGATCCTACGAGCAGTACTTC
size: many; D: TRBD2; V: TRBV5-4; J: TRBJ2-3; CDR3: CASSLVGLASDTQYF; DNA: TGTGCCAGCAGCTTGGTGGGACTAGCGTCAGATACGCAGTATTTT
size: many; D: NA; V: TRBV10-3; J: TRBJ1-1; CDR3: CAISGPLENTEAFF; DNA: TGTGCCATCAGTGGCCCATTGGAGAACACTGAAGCTTTCTTT
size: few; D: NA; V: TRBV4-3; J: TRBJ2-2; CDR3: CASSQDWTQVGELFF; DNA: TGCGCCAGCAGCCAAGATTGGACTCAGGTCGGGGAGCTGTTTTTT
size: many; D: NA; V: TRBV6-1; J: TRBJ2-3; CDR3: CASSEAVQAFADTQYF; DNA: TGTGCCAGCAGTGAAGCGGTTCAGGCGTTTGCAGATACGCAGTATTTT
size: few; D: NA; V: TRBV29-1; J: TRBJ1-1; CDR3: CSVRIGTEAFF; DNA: TGCAGCGTCCGTATAGGCACTGAAGCTTTCTTT
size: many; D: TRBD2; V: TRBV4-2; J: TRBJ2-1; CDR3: CASSQDLSGLAGNNEQFF; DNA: TGTGCCAGCAGCCAAGATTTATCCGGGCTAGCGGGAAACAATGAGCAGTTCTTC
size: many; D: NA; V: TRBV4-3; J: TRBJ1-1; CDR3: CASSQDSRRPNTEAFF; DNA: TGCGCCAGCAGCCAAGATTCCCGCCGACCGAACACTGAAGCTTTCTTT
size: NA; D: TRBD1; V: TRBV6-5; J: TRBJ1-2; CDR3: CASSQTGDYTF; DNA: TGTGCCAGCAGCCAGACAGGGGACTACACCTTC
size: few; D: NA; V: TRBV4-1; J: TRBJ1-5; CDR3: CASSQDEGRNQPQHF; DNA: TGCGCCAGCAGCCAAGATGAGGGACGTAATCAGCCCCAGCATTTT
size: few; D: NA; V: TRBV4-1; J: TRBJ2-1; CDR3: CASMEQNEQFF; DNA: TGCGCCAGCATGGAGCAGAATGAGCAGTTCTTC
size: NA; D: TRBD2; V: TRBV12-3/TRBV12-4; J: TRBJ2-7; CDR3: CASSSLAGGGPTYEQYF; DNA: TGTGCCAGCAGCTCTCTAGCGGGAGGGGGTCCCACCTACGAGCAGTACTTC
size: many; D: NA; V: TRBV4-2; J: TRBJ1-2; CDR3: CASSQDGDGYGYTF; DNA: TGTGCCAGCAGCCAAGATGGGGACGGCTATGGCTACACCTTC